This T cell receptor (beta chain) was sequenced during a study of blood T cell repertoires in COVID-19. Sequenced by immunoSEQ multiplex PCR; TCRdb stores in-frame clones only, minus some. The profile shows approximately 200,000 clones, around 88% of them singletons. Germline CDR1 MDHEN, CDR2 SYDVKM. The V and J ends lost 6 bases and 0 bases respectively, with 18 bases between them. The CDR3 loop spans 17 amino acids. V gene TRBV28 combines with J gene TRBJ2-1; a weak D match, TRBD2 (6 bases). The sequence came from a woman in her thirties who had recovered from COVID-19. The sequenced sample was PBMCs or T cells enriched from blood (not recorded which). This CDR3 is CASRYLSPGGSYNEQFF. CDR3 coding DNA: TGTGCCAGCAGATACCTTTCACCCGGGGGCTCCTACAATGAGCAGTTCTTC. Full variable domain (outside the CDR3, taken from reference TRBV28 and TRBJ2-1): DVKVTQSSRYLVKRTGEKVFLECVQDMDHENMFWYRQDPGLGLRLIYFSYDVKMKEKGDIPEGYSVSREKKERFSLILESASTNQTSMYLCASRYLSPGGSYNEQFFGPGTRLTVL.